The TCR beta chain described here comes from a study of CD8+CD57+ T cells in acquired aplastic anemia. The study, taken as a whole, reports: Found in both controls and patients were twenty-nine CD8+ CDR3 sequences.

This clonotype was seen a few times. The antigen remains undetermined. Genomic DNA was employed as the template in profiling TCR beta VDJ and CDR3. Via MiXCR, TCRdb re-called the reads, giving one row per CDR3 protein. The data contain more than 45,000 distinct CDR3 sequences, roughly three fifths of them singletons. The CDR3 has 11 residues. Germline V gene sequence: CDR1 SQVTM, CDR2 ANQGSEA. Between the trimmed V and J ends, which lost 5 bases and 8 bases, there was a span of 10 bases. Before being chosen for sequencing, patients had shown CD8+CD57+ cell expansion by flow cytometry. This TCR was sampled from a human donor with aplastic anemia. The sequenced sample consisted of sorted CD4+, CD8+, or CD8+CD57+ T cells (not recorded which) from PBMCs. The chain couples TRBV29-1 to TRBJ2-1; D is undetermined. The CDR3 is CSVRTLYEQFF. The CDR3 nucleotides are TGCAGCGTTAGGACCCTCTATGAGCAGTTCTTC.